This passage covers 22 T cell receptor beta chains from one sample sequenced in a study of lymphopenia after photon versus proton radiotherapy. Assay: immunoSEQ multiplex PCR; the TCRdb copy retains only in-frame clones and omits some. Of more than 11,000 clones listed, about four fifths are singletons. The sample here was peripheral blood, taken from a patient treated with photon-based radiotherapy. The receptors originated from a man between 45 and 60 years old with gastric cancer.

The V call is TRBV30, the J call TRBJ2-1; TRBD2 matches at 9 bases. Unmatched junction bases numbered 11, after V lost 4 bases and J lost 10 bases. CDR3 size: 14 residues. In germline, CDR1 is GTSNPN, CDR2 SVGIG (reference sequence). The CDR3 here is CAWKAGGPLQEQFF. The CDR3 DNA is TGTGCCTGGAAGGCGGGGGGGCCGCTTCAAGAGCAGTTCTTC.

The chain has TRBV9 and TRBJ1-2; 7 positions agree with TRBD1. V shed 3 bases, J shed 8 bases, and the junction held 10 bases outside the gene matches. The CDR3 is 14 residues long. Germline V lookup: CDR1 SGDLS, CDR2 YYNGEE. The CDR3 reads CASSGQGELGGYTF. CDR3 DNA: TGTGCCAGCAGCGGACAGGGAGAGCTCGGGGGCTACACCTTC.

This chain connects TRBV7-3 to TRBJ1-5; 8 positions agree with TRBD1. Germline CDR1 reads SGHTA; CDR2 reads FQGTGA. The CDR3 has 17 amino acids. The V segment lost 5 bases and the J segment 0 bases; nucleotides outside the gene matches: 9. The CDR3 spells CASSPQGARFSNQPQHF. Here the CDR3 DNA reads TGTGCCAGCAGCCCCCAGGGGGCTCGTTTTAGCAATCAGCCCCAGCATTTT.

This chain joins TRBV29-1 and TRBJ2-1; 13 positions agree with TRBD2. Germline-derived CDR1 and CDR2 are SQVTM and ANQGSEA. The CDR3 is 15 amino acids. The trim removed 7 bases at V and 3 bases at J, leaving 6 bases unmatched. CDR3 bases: TGCAGCGGTCGACTAGCGGGGGGCAACTACAATGAGCAGTTCTTC. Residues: CSGRLAGGNYNEQFF.

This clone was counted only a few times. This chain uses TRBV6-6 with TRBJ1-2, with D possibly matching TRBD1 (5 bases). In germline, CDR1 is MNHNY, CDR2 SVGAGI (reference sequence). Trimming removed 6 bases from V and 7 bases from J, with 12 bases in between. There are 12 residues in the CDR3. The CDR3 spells CASRDSSGGYTF. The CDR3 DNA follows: TGTGCCAGCAGAGACAGTTCGGGTGGCTACACCTTC.

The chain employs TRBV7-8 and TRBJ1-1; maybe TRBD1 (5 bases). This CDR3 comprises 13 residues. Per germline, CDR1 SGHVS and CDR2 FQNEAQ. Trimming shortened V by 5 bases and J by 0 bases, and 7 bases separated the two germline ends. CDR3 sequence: CASSEDMNTEAFF. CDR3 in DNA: TGTGCCAGCAGCGAGGACATGAACACTGAAGCTTTCTTT.

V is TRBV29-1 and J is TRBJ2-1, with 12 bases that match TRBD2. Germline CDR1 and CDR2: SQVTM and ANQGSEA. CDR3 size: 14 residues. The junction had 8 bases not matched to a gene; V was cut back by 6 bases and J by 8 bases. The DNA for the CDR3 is TGCAGCGTCCCTAGCGGGGGGGCCCCTCATGAGCAGTTCTTC. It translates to CSVPSGGAPHEQFF.

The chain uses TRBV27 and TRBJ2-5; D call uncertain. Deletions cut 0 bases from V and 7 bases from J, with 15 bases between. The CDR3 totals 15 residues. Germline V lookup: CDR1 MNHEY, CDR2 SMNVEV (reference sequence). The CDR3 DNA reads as TGTGCCAGCAGTTTATCTTCAAGTAATCCGGGGACCCAGTACTTC. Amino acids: CASSLSSSNPGTQYF.

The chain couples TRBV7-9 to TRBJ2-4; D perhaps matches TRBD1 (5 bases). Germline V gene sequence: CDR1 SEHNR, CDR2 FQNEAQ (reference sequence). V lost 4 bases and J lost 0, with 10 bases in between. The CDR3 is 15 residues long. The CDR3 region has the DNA TGTGCCAGCAGCTGGACACAATTAGCCAAAAACATTCAGTACTTC. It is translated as CASSWTQLAKNIQYF.

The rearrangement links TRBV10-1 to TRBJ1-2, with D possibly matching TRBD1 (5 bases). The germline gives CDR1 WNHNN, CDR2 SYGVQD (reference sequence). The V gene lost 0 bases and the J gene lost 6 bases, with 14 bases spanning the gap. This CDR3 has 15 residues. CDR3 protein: CASSESNQGLDGYTF. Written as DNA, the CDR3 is TGCGCCAGCAGTGAGTCCAATCAGGGCTTGGATGGCTACACCTTC.

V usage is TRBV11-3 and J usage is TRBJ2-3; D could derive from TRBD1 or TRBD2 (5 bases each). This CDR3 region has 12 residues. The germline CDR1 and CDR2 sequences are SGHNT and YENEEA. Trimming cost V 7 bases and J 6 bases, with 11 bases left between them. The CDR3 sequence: CASKGAGDTQYF. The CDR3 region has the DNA TGTGCCAGCAAGGGAGCAGGGGATACGCAGTATTTT. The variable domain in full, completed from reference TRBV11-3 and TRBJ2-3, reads EAGVVQSPRYKIIEKKQPVAFWCNPISGHNTLYWYLQNLGQGPELLIRYENEEAVDDSQLPKDRFSAERLKGVDSTLKIQPAELGDSAVYLCASKGAGDTQYFGPGTRLTVL.

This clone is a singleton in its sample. For the CDR3, the DNA is TGCGCCAGCAGCTTGTCTAGCGGGAGCTCCTACAATGAGCAGTTCTTC. Amino acids: CASSLSSGSSYNEQFF. The J gene is TRBJ2-1, the V gene TRBV5-1, with 10 bases fitting TRBD2. The germline CDR1 and CDR2 sequences are SGHRS and YFSETQ. The CDR3 runs to 16 residues. V shed 1 base, J shed 0 bases, and the junction held 1 base outside the gene matches.

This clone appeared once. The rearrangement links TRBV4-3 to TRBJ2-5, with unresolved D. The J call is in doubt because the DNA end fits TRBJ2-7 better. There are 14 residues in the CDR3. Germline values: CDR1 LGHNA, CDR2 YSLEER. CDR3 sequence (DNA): TGCGCCAGCAGCCAAATGGGTTCGTCCTACGAGCAGTACTTC. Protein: CASSQMGSSYEQYF.

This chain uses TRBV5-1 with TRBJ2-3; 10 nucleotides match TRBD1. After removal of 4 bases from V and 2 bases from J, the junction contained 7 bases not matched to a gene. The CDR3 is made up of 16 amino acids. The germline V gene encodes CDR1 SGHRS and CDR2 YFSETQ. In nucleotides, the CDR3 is TGCGCCAGCAGCCCCCCCGGGACAGGGGCCACAGATACGCAGTATTTT. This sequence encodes CASSPPGTGATDTQYF.

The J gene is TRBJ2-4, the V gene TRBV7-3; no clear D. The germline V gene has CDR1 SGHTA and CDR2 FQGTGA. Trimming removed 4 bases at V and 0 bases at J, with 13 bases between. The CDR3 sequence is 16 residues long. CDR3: CASSSGSRGAKNIQYF. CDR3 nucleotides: TGTGCCAGCAGCTCGGGCTCGCGAGGAGCCAAAAACATTCAGTACTTC. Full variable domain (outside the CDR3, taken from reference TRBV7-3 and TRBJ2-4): GAGVSQTPSNKVTEKGKYVELRCDPISGHTALYWYRQSLGQGPEFLIYFQGTGAADDSGLPNDRFFAVRPEGSVSTLKIQRTERGDSAVYLCASSSGSRGAKNIQYFGAGTRLSVL.

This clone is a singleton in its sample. Here the CDR3 reads CASSGHNEQFF. Here the CDR3 DNA reads TGTGCCAGCAGTGGCCACAATGAGCAGTTCTTC. The V and J genes are TRBV2 and TRBJ2-1; no clear D. The CDR3 is 11 amino acids. With 4 bases removed from V and 5 bases from J, the gap between germline ends came to 3 bases. CDR1 SNHLY and CDR2 FYNNEI come from the germline V gene.

CDR3 sequence reads: CASRVTGTNTGELFF. In DNA form, the CDR3 reads TGTGCCAGCAGGGTGACAGGCACGAACACCGGGGAGCTGTTTTTT. The chain uses TRBV2 and TRBJ2-2; D possibly corresponds to TRBD1 (6 bases). Germline V gene data show CDR1 as SNHLY and CDR2 as FYNNEI. Trimming took off 6 bases at V and 0 bases at J, with 11 bases between the two ends. The CDR3 has 15 amino acids. The full variable domain, its missing parts supplied by reference TRBV2 and TRBJ2-2, is EPEVTQTPSHQVTQMGQEVILRCVPISNHLYFYWYRQILGQKVEFLVSFYNNEISEKSEIFDDQFSVERPDGSNFTLKIRSTKLEDSAMYFCASRVTGTNTGELFFGEGSRLTVL.

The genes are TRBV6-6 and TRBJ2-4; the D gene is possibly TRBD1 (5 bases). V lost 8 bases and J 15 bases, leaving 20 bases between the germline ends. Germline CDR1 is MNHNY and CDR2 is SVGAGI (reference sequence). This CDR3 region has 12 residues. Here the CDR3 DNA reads TGTGCCAGCCTCGACAGCCTTCGCTCCGTGTACTTC. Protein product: CASLDSLRSVYF.

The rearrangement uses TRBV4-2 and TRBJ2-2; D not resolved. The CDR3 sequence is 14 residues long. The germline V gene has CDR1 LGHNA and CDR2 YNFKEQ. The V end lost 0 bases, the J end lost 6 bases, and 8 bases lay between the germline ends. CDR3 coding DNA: TGTGCCAGCAGCCAAGACCCATCTGCCGGGGAGCTGTTTTTT. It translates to CASSQDPSAGELFF.

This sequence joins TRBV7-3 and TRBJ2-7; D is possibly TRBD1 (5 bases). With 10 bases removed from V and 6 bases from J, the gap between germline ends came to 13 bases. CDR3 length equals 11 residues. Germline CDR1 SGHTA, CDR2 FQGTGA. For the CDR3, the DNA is TGTGCCATCGACAGCTTAAGCGAGCAGTACGTC. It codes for CAIDSLSEQYV.

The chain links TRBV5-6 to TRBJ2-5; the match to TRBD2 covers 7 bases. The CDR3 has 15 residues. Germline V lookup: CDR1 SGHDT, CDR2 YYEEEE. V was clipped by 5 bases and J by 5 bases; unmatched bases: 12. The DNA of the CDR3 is TGTGCCAGCAGTCCGAGCGGGGCCCCCTGGGAGACCCAGTACTTC. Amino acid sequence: CASSPSGAPWETQYF.

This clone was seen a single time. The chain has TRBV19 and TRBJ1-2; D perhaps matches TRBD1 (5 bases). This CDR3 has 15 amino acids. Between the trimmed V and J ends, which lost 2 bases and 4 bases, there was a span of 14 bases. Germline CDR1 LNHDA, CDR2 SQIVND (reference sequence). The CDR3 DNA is TGTGCCAGTAGTATATGGGGCAGAGACTTCTATGGCTACACCTTC. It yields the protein CASSIWGRDFYGYTF.